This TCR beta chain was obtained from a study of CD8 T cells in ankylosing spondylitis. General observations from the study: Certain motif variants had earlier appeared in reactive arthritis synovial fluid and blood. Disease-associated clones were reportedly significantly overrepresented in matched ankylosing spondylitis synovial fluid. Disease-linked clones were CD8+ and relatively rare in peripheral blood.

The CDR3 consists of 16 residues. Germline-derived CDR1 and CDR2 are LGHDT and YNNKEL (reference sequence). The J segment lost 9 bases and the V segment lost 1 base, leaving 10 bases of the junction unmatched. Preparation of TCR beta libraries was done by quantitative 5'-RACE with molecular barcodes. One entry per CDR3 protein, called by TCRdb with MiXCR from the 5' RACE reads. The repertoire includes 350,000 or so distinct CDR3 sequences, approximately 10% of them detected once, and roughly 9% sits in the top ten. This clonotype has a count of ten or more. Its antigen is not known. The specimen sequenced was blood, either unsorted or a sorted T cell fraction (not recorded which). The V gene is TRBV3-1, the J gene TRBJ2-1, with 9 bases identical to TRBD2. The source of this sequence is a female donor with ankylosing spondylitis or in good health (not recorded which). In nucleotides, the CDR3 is TGTGCCAGCAGCCAAGTACCAGCGGGGGGCCGGAGTGAGCAGTTCTTC. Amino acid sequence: CASSQVPAGGRSEQFF.